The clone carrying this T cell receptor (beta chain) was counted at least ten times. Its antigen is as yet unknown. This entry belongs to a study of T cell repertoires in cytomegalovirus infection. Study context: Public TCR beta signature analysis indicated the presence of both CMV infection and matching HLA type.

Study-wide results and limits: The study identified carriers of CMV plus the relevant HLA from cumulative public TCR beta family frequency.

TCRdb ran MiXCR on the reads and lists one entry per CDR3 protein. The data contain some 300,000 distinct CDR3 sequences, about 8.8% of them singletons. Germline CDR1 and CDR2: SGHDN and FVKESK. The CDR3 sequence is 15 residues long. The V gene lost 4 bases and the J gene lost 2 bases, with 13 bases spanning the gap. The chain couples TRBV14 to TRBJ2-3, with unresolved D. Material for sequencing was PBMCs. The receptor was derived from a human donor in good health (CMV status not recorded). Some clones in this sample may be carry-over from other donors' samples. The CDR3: CASSPRNRATDTQYF. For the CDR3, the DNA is TGTGCCAGCAGCCCGCGGAACAGAGCCACAGATACGCAGTATTTT.